These 30 T cell receptor beta chains originate from one sample sequenced in a study of radiation and T cells in renal cell carcinoma. Produced via immunoSEQ multiplex PCR; TCRdb's table is partial and in-frame only. The sample includes 50,000 to 65,000 clones, around three quarters of them seen just once. The time point was: blood 4 weeks post-SBRT, at nephrectomy. Treatment described: 15 Gy SBRT to primary tumor, nephrectomy 4 weeks later. The sequencing here drew on blood, taken from a patient whose treatment included radiotherapy and nephrectomy. The origin of the receptors is a man aged 55-75 years with renal cell carcinoma.

V gene TRBV7-9 combines with J gene TRBJ2-7; maybe TRBD1 (5 bases). The CDR3 contains 14 residues. Germline V CDR1 and CDR2: SEHNR, FQNEAQ (reference sequence). V shed 1 base and J shed 6 bases, with 13 bases lying between them. This CDR3 reads CASSLEAYGAEQYF. In nucleotides, the CDR3 is TGTGCCAGCAGCTTAGAGGCTTATGGGGCCGAGCAGTACTTC.

This clone was seen a handful of times. V gene TRBV15 combines with J gene TRBJ2-5; the match to TRBD2 covers 10 bases. The germline V gene encodes CDR1 LNHNV and CDR2 YYDKDF (reference sequence). CDR3 size: 16 residues. Losses at the gene ends were 2 bases for V and 1 base for J; bases not matched to a gene: 4. In DNA, the CDR3 is TGTGCCACCAGCAGAAGCGGGGGGGCACTCCAAGAGACCCAGTACTTC. Amino acid sequence: CATSRSGGALQETQYF.

The rearrangement links TRBV6-5 to TRBJ1-1; D is possibly TRBD1 (5 bases). The CDR3 contains 14 residues. CDR1 is MNHEY, CDR2 SVGAGI, per germline. Trimming removed 1 base at V and 3 bases at J, with 9 bases between. The CDR3 region is CASSYLGDDTEAFF. CDR3 DNA: TGTGCCAGCAGTTACTTGGGGGATGACACTGAAGCTTTCTTT.

This chain connects TRBV30 to TRBJ1-2; D unresolved. The CDR3 totals 15 residues. Trimming removed 2 bases from V and 0 bases from J, with 13 bases in between. Looked up from germline, CDR1 is GTSNPN and CDR2 is SVGIG (reference sequence). The CDR3 nucleotides read TGTGCCTGGAGTTCCGGCGGGTTTGCTAACTATGGCTACACCTTC. Protein: CAWSSGGFANYGYTF.

The J gene is TRBJ2-5, the V gene TRBV9; 11 bases fit TRBD1. The V segment lost 4 bases and the J segment 3 bases; nucleotides outside the gene matches: 11. The CDR3 length is 17 residues. Germline lookup yields CDR1 SGDLS and CDR2 YYNGEE. CDR3 DNA sequence: TGTGCCAGCAGCCTAAGAGAGGACAGGGGGCGGGAAGAGACCCAGTACTTC. As protein: CASSLREDRGREETQYF.

The table lists this clone with a count of one. The chain employs TRBV7-7 and TRBJ2-1; D tentatively reads TRBD1 or TRBD2 (5 bases each). Between the trimmed V and J ends, which lost 5 bases and 7 bases, there was a span of 21 bases. Germline CDR1 and CDR2: SSHAT and FNYEAQ (reference sequence). The CDR3 extends over 16 amino acids. The CDR3 loop reads CASSPRITGAANEQFF. In DNA, the CDR3 is TGTGCCAGCAGCCCCCGTATTACCGGGGCAGCTAATGAGCAGTTCTTC.

The CDR3, as DNA: TGTGCCATCAGTGAGGGAGATCTCGGAAACACCATATATTTT. The encoded protein is CAISEGDLGNTIYF. The chain recombines TRBV10-3 with TRBJ1-3; no definite D call. V lost 2 bases and J 4 bases, leaving 9 bases between the germline ends. CDR3 length: 14 amino acids. Germline V CDR1 and CDR2: ENHRY, SYGVKD.

J is TRBJ2-3 and V is TRBV2, with D perhaps TRBD1 (6 bases). The germline CDR1 and CDR2 sequences are SNHLY and FYNNEI. Trimming took 6 bases from V and 4 from J, leaving 14 bases between them. This CDR3 region has 14 residues. The CDR3 loop reads CASRGRQAPDTQYF. For the CDR3, the DNA is TGTGCCAGCAGAGGAAGACAGGCCCCAGATACGCAGTATTTT. The full variable domain, completed using reference TRBV2 and TRBJ2-3, is EPEVTQTPSHQVTQMGQEVILRCVPISNHLYFYWYRQILGQKVEFLVSFYNNEISEKSEIFDDQFSVERPDGSNFTLKIRSTKLEDSAMYFCASRGRQAPDTQYFGPGTRLTVL.

This clone was detected only a few times. This rearrangement joins TRBV4-3 to TRBJ1-4; no definite D call. Germline lookup yields CDR1 LGHNA and CDR2 YSLEER. CDR3 length: 16 amino acids. Trimming cost V 0 bases and J 4 bases, with 12 bases left between them. The CDR3 nucleotides are TGCGCCAGCAGCCAAGATCGGAGGTACTATAATGAAAAACTGTTTTTT. Protein product: CASSQDRRYYNEKLFF.

The chain couples TRBV5-4 to TRBJ2-6; D is undetermined. Looked up from germline, CDR1 is SGHNT and CDR2 is YYREEE (reference sequence). The germline V and J ends were trimmed by 0 bases and 0 bases, with 4 bases remaining between them. This CDR3 contains 15 residues. CDR3 region: CASSLGASGANVLTF. The CDR3 nucleotides are TGTGCCAGCAGCTTGGGAGCCTCTGGGGCCAACGTCCTGACTTTC.

This clone was seen more than once but under ten times. The DNA of the CDR3 is TGTGCCAGCAGCCCGGGGTTGGAGACCCAGTACTTC. It yields the protein CASSPGLETQYF. The gene calls are TRBV7-2 and TRBJ2-5, with D perhaps TRBD2 (5 bases). Germline V gene data show CDR1 as SGHTA and CDR2 as FQGNSA. V lost 5 bases and J lost 5, with 9 bases in between. The CDR3 has 12 amino acids.

This chain uses TRBV2 with TRBJ2-4; 7 bases map to TRBD1. V shed 6 bases, J shed 2 bases, and the junction held 7 bases outside the gene matches. The CDR3 length is 15 residues. The germline V gene has CDR1 SNHLY and CDR2 FYNNEI. CDR3 in DNA: TGTGCCAGCAGCCCAAGGGACAGATCCAAAAACATTCAGTACTTC. It encodes CASSPRDRSKNIQYF.

This chain uses TRBV5-6 with TRBJ1-1, with D perhaps matching TRBD1 (5 bases). In germline, CDR1 is SGHDT, CDR2 YYEEEE. With 5 bases removed from V and 0 bases from J, the gap between germline ends came to 20 bases. This CDR3 is 17 amino acids long. In DNA, the CDR3 is TGTGCCAGCAGGTTACAGGTCCCAAGGGTTATGAACACTGAAGCTTTCTTT. Protein: CASRLQVPRVMNTEAFF.

In DNA, the CDR3 is TGTGCCAGTAGTCATACGGGGACAGGGGGTCATGGCTACACCTTC. Translation gives CASSHTGTGGHGYTF. V usage is TRBV19 and J usage is TRBJ1-2; TRBD1 matches 11 bases. This CDR3 has 15 amino acids. The germline gives CDR1 LNHDA, CDR2 SQIVND (reference sequence). J gave up 6 bases and V 5 bases, and 8 bases lay outside the gene matches.

The CDR3 DNA reads TGTGCCAGCAGCCTCTCGCTATCTGGAAACACCATATATTTT. Its translation: CASSLSLSGNTIYF. V gene TRBV6-5 combines with J gene TRBJ1-3; D not resolved. The V end lost 6 bases, the J end lost 1 base, and 10 bases lay between the germline ends. CDR1 and CDR2 (germline): MNHEY, SVGAGI. The CDR3 loop spans 14 amino acids.

The gene calls are TRBV28 and TRBJ1-5; D is possibly TRBD1 (5 bases). Germline V CDR1 and CDR2: MDHEN, SYDVKM. The ends were cut back, 5 bases at V and 10 bases at J, with 18 bases in the middle. The CDR3 is made up of 14 amino acids. Here the CDR3 DNA reads TGTGCCAGCAGTAAAGGGACGCTACGGTCCCCCCAGCATTTT. Translation: CASSKGTLRSPQHF. Full variable domain (remainder filled in from reference TRBV28 and TRBJ1-5): DVKVTQSSRYLVKRTGEKVFLECVQDMDHENMFWYRQDPGLGLRLIYFSYDVKMKEKGDIPEGYSVSREKKERFSLILESASTNQTSMYLCASSKGTLRSPQHFGDGTRLSIL.

The chain carries TRBV7-2 and TRBJ1-2; D might be TRBD1 (5 bases). The V gene's germline CDR1 is SGHTA and CDR2 FQGNSA. Trimming pared 5 bases from V and 4 bases from J, leaving 14 bases between. This CDR3 contains 14 residues. The CDR3 bases are TGTGCCAGCAGCCCTTTACGGGGCGGCTATGGCTACACCTTC. Protein sequence: CASSPLRGGYGYTF.

The rearrangement links TRBV6-4 to TRBJ2-1; TRBD2 agrees at 9 bases. V lost 4 bases to trimming and J lost 0 bases; unmatched junction nucleotides: 7. The CDR3 is 17 amino acids. Germline assignment: CDR1 MRHNA and CDR2 SNTAGT. Here the CDR3 reads CASSAWETSGSYNEQFF. CDR3 DNA sequence: TGTGCCAGCAGTGCTTGGGAGACTAGCGGCTCCTACAATGAGCAGTTCTTC.

The table lists this clone with a count of one. This chain joins TRBV11-2 and TRBJ2-7; 9 bases line up with TRBD1. The germline V gene has CDR1 SGHAT and CDR2 FQNNGV. The CDR3 runs to 15 residues. V trimming: 3 bases; J trimming: 4 bases; junction bases outside the gene matches: 7. The CDR3 nucleotides read TGTGCCAGCAGCTTGGGGCCGGGACAGGGATACGAGCAGTACGTC. It encodes CASSLGPGQGYEQYV.

J is TRBJ1-2 and V is TRBV30; D may be TRBD1 (6 bases). Germline CDR1 GTSNPN, CDR2 SVGIG (reference sequence). The CDR3 is 13 amino acids. V lost 0 bases to trimming and J lost 6 bases, with 11 bases between them. This CDR3 is CAWSVHRVDGYTF. The CDR3 DNA is TGTGCCTGGAGTGTCCACAGGGTGGATGGCTACACCTTC.

V and J are TRBV7-6 and TRBJ2-1; 10 bases match TRBD2. CDR1 is SGHVS, CDR2 FNYEAQ, per germline. The CDR3 extends over 15 amino acids. J was trimmed by 3 bases and V by 6 bases; bases with no gene match: 5. The CDR3 loop reads CASSGLAERYNEQFF. CDR3 DNA: TGTGCCAGCAGTGGACTAGCGGAACGCTACAATGAGCAGTTCTTC.

V usage is TRBV11-3 and J usage is TRBJ2-5, with D possibly matching TRBD2 (5 bases). This CDR3 is built from 14 residues. Germline V gene lookup returns CDR1 SGHNT and CDR2 YENEEA. The V gene lost 5 bases and the J gene lost 5 bases, with 15 bases spanning the gap. Written as DNA, the CDR3 is TGTGCCAGCAGCCAAGTAAATAGAGGGGAGACCCAGTACTTC. Its protein is CASSQVNRGETQYF. Full variable domain (missing parts from reference TRBV11-3 and TRBJ2-5): EAGVVQSPRYKIIEKKQPVAFWCNPISGHNTLYWYLQNLGQGPELLIRYENEEAVDDSQLPKDRFSAERLKGVDSTLKIQPAELGDSAVYLCASSQVNRGETQYFGPGTRLLVL.

The V gene is TRBV19, the J gene TRBJ2-3; D is undetermined. CDR1 is LNHDA and CDR2 is SQIVND in the germline V gene (reference sequence). This CDR3 has 12 amino acids. The germline V and J ends were trimmed by 6 bases and 2 bases, with 6 bases remaining between them. CDR3 coding DNA: TGTGCCAGTAGAGCTCTCACAGATACGCAGTATTTT. Translation: CASRALTDTQYF.

This chain connects TRBV19 to TRBJ2-5, with TRBD1 as a possible D gene (5 bases). V was clipped by 3 bases and J by 2 bases, with 10 bases between them. The germline gives CDR1 LNHDA, CDR2 SQIVND (reference sequence). The CDR3 has 14 residues. CDR3 sequence reads: CASSMKGRQETQYF. The DNA for the CDR3 is TGTGCCAGTAGTATGAAGGGGCGACAAGAGACCCAGTACTTC.

V and J are TRBV19 and TRBJ2-5; TRBD2 matches at 12 bases. Germline assignment: CDR1 LNHDA and CDR2 SQIVND (reference sequence). Trimming at V came to 5 bases and at J to 1 base, leaving 2 bases not matched to a gene. This CDR3 contains 15 residues. The CDR3 here is CASSSSGGGQETQYF. The CDR3 nucleotides read TGTGCCAGTAGTTCTAGCGGGGGGGGCCAAGAGACCCAGTACTTC.

The chain uses TRBV7-2 and TRBJ1-3; no firm D call. V lost 3 bases and J lost 0, with 3 bases in between. CDR1 SGHTA and CDR2 FQGNSA come from the germline V gene. The CDR3 spans 13 residues. The CDR3 region is CASSLNSGNTIYF. The CDR3 DNA follows: TGTGCCAGCAGCTTGAACTCTGGAAACACCATATATTTT.

The chain has TRBV11-2 and TRBJ2-5; unclear D gene. V was trimmed by 5 bases and J by 1 base, leaving 8 bases between them. The CDR3 is made up of 13 amino acids. Looked up from germline, CDR1 is SGHAT and CDR2 is FQNNGV. DNA of the CDR3: TGTGCCAGCAGCAGGAGAGTCCAAGAGACCCAGTACTTC. The encoded protein is CASSRRVQETQYF.

About this clone itself: A read error may produce the germline difference seen at one junction end. The chain combines TRBV6-1 with TRBJ2-7; 9 bases are shared with TRBD1. CDR1 is MNHNS and CDR2 is SASEGT in the germline V gene. The CDR3 consists of 12 residues. CDR3 coding DNA: TGTGCCAGCAGTATGGGACAGGGCTCGGTAAGCTTC. Translating it yields CASSMGQGSVSF.

This chain links TRBV9 with TRBJ2-2; no clear D gene. Trimming took 7 bases from V and 6 from J, leaving 16 bases between them. The V gene's germline CDR1 is SGDLS and CDR2 YYNGEE. The CDR3 has 14 residues. CDR3 protein: CASPPRVLPGELFF. In DNA form, the CDR3 reads TGTGCCAGCCCCCCCCGGGTTCTACCCGGGGAGCTGTTTTTT.

J is TRBJ2-3 and V is TRBV27; D is unclear. The CDR3 has 18 residues. V shed 5 bases and J shed 0 bases, with 21 bases lying between them. Germline CDR1 MNHEY, CDR2 SMNVEV (reference sequence). The CDR3 DNA reads as TGTGCCAGCAGTCCGAACCCCAACCCTAGGTTTAGCACAGATACGCAGTATTTT. It encodes CASSPNPNPRFSTDTQYF.